This record looks at one T cell receptor (beta chain) sequence and its context. Antigen: not known. Germline V gene sequence: CDR1 MDHEN, CDR2 SYDVKM. Trimming removed 4 bases from V and 3 bases from J; junction bases left unmatched: 6. The CDR3 spans 16 residues. Sequenced by immunoSEQ multiplex PCR; TCRdb stores in-frame clones only, minus some. The sample has about 110,000 clones, less than 95% seen once; the top ten hold approximately 1.2%. This sample stems from a study of OX40 agonist ivuxolimab in advanced cancers. About the study: An anti-OX40 (CD134) antibody with agonistic activity, ivuxolimab, was administered to patients. Study outcomes and limitations: Both CD4+ and CD8+ T cell populations in blood had undergone clonal expansion by week 6 at 0.1 to 3.0 mg/kg. The mean number of expanded clones was higher in CD8+ T cells than in CD4+. In the 0.1-3.0 mg/kg groups, partial responders showed among the lowest expansion.

The sample in question was CD4+ or CD8+ T cells sorted from blood, obtained in a trial of the OX40 agonist ivuxolimab. The gene calls are TRBV28 and TRBJ1-2, with 12 bases matching TRBD1. The clonotype comes from an adult with an advanced solid tumor such as melanoma, head and neck, liver or kidney cancer. The CDR3 is CASSSPGQGADYGYTF. The DNA of the CDR3 is TGTGCCAGCAGTTCCCCGGGACAGGGGGCAGACTATGGCTACACCTTC.